Presented here are 2 T cell receptor beta chains from one specimen sequenced in a study of OX40 agonist ivuxolimab in advanced cancers. Profiling relied on immunoSEQ multiplex PCR, and the TCRdb table lists in-frame clones only, not all of them. The table shows about 91,000 clones, with 87% occurring only once. The sequences come from CD4+ or CD8+ T cells sorted from blood, collected in a trial of the OX40 agonist ivuxolimab. The source is an adult with an advanced solid tumor such as melanoma, head and neck, liver or kidney cancer.

The CDR3 DNA follows: TGTGCCAGCAGTTACTCGGGGACAGGGTCTACAGATACGCAGTATTTT. Protein product: CASSYSGTGSTDTQYF. This chain connects TRBV6-6 to TRBJ2-3; TRBD1 matches at 9 bases. CDR1 is MNHNY and CDR2 is SVGAGI in the germline V gene (reference sequence). The J segment lost 3 bases and the V segment lost 0 bases, leaving 4 bases of the junction unmatched. This CDR3 spans 16 amino acids.

The J gene is TRBJ1-3, the V gene TRBV7-3, with unresolved D. Between the trimmed V and J ends, which lost 4 bases and 4 bases, there was a span of 8 bases. CDR1 and CDR2 from the germline V gene are SGHTA and FQGTGA. The CDR3 is 13 residues long. The CDR3 DNA is TGTGCCAGCAGCTCCGCACGGGGAAACACCATATATTTT. It encodes CASSSARGNTIYF.